The 14 T cell receptor beta chains below come from one sample, sequenced in a study of cytomegalovirus exposure and HLA in healthy donors. Researchers ran the PCR with 60 Vbeta and 13 Jbeta primers. The table came from immunoSEQ multiplex PCR; TCRdb's copy has only in-frame clones and leaves some out. This sample's table reports more than 100,000 clones. The material sequenced was PBMCs. Receptors were obtained from a man aged 18-30 years in good health and CMV-seronegative.

The rearrangement links TRBV6-5 to TRBJ1-3; D gene unclear. The CDR3 length is 16 residues. Trimming pared 4 bases from V and 2 bases from J, leaving 15 bases between. CDR1 and CDR2 (germline): MNHEY, SVGAGI. The CDR3 loop is CASSSQSTSAGNTIYF. The CDR3 DNA reads as TGTGCCAGCAGTTCACAGTCAACTTCGGCTGGAAACACCATATATTTT.

The rearrangement joins TRBV4-2 to TRBJ1-2; 7 bases match TRBD1. With V trimmed by 4 bases and J by 2 bases, 13 bases remained unmatched. The V gene's germline CDR1 is LGHNA and CDR2 YNFKEQ. This CDR3 comprises 17 residues. CDR3 region: CASSRGTEVEHNYGYTF. DNA of the CDR3: TGTGCCAGCAGCCGCGGGACAGAAGTCGAGCACAACTATGGCTACACCTTC.

The V gene is TRBV28, the J gene TRBJ2-1; the D gene is possibly TRBD2 (6 bases). V was clipped by 9 bases and J by 9 bases, with 24 bases between them. The germline CDR1 and CDR2 sequences are MDHEN and SYDVKM. The CDR3 is 15 amino acids. CDR3 residues: CASNPGTSSSVEQFF. The CDR3 DNA sequence: TGTGCCAGTAATCCCGGGACTTCCTCTTCGGTTGAGCAGTTCTTC.

In regard to this clone: Other DNA sequences in this specimen translate into the identical CDR3. This chain connects TRBV27 to TRBJ2-1; TRBD2 is a possible D gene (6 bases). CDR1 is MNHEY and CDR2 is SMNVEV in the germline V gene (reference sequence). The CDR3 runs to 14 residues. Trimming left V 2 bases short and J 1 base short, with 6 bases between. The chain's CDR3 is CASSLGGSYNEQFF. The DNA for the CDR3 is TGTGCCAGCAGTTTAGGGGGGTCCTACAATGAGCAGTTCTTC.

The chain combines TRBV5-1 with TRBJ2-1; 10 bases map to TRBD2. After removal of 1 base from V and 7 bases from J, the junction contained 8 bases not matched to a gene. This CDR3 has 16 residues. The V gene's germline CDR1 is SGHRS and CDR2 YFSETQ. The CDR3 sequence: CASSLTSGVSKNEQFF. The CDR3 DNA follows: TGCGCCAGCAGCTTGACTAGCGGGGTATCGAAAAATGAGCAGTTCTTC.

CDR3 sequence (DNA): TGTGCCAGCAGTGGGACAGGGTTAAGTCAGCCCCAGCATTTT. It specifies CASSGTGLSQPQHF. This chain links TRBV27 with TRBJ1-5; 9 nucleotides agree with TRBD1. Germline values: CDR1 MNHEY, CDR2 SMNVEV (reference sequence). The length of the CDR3 is 14 residues. Trimming cost V 5 bases and J 6 bases; bases outside gene matches: 5.

V and J are TRBV7-9 and TRBJ2-2; 7 positions agree with TRBD2. From germline, CDR1 is SEHNR and CDR2 FQNEAQ (reference sequence). The CDR3 runs 15 residues. V was clipped by 8 bases and J by 2 bases; unmatched bases: 8. DNA for the CDR3: TGTGCCAGCGGCGGTCCTAGCGGAAACACCGGGGAGCTGTTTTTT. This translates into CASGGPSGNTGELFF.

Concerning this clone: Sequence at one end of the junction differs from germline and may be a read error. V is TRBV2 and J is TRBJ2-5; D is perhaps TRBD2 (5 bases). Per germline, CDR1 SNHLY and CDR2 FYNNEI. The CDR3 loop spans 13 amino acids. Here the CDR3 DNA reads TGTGCCAGCATCCTAGCAGTTCAAGGGACCCAGTACTTC. It translates to CASILAVQGTQYF.

The V gene is TRBV7-9, the J gene TRBJ2-5, with unresolved D. CDR1 is SEHNR, CDR2 FQNEAQ, per germline (reference sequence). This CDR3 comprises 14 residues. The V end lost 3 bases, the J end lost 11 bases, and 19 bases lay between the germline ends. This chain's CDR3 is CASSFLAGGGEQYF. CDR3 sequence (DNA): TGTGCCAGCAGCTTTTTAGCCGGCGGTGGAGAGCAGTACTTC.

The chain has TRBV6-5 and TRBJ2-7; D remains ambiguous. Germline V gene data show CDR1 as MNHEY and CDR2 as SVGAGI. The length of the CDR3 is 12 residues. V lost 6 bases and J 2 bases, leaving 8 bases between the germline ends. Here the CDR3 reads CASSSGPYEQYF. CDR3 coding DNA: TGTGCCAGCAGCTCGGGTCCCTACGAGCAGTACTTC.

The V gene is TRBV2, the J gene TRBJ2-7; D may be TRBD2 (5 bases). Looked up from germline, CDR1 is SNHLY and CDR2 is FYNNEI. Trimming removed 6 bases at V and 2 bases at J, with 11 bases between. CDR3 length equals 13 residues. CDR3 nucleotide sequence: TGTGCCAGCAGCGGAGGAGAGACCTACGAGCAGTACTTC. This codes for CASSGGETYEQYF.

The chain has TRBV9 and TRBJ2-3; 8 nucleotides agree with TRBD2. The germline gives CDR1 SGDLS, CDR2 YYNGEE. The CDR3 runs 15 residues. V dropped 3 bases and J dropped 2; count of bases not matched to a gene: 5. The CDR3 region has the DNA TGTGCCAGCAGCGGCGTAGCGGGGTTCACAGATACGCAGTATTTT. Translated, it gives CASSGVAGFTDTQYF.

The J gene is TRBJ2-2, the V gene TRBV18; D gene uncertain. The CDR3 covers 14 residues. Trimming removed 3 bases from V and 1 base from J, with 6 bases in between. Germline V gene sequence: CDR1 KGHSH, CDR2 LQKENI. The CDR3 DNA sequence: TGTGCCAGCTCACCGGGCGTGAACACCGGGGAGCTGTTTTTT. This codes for CASSPGVNTGELFF.

V usage is TRBV5-5 and J usage is TRBJ1-1, with a weak D call TRBD1 (6 bases). The length of the CDR3 is 15 residues. V lost 3 bases to trimming and J lost 0 bases, with 12 bases between them. In germline, CDR1 is SGHKS, CDR2 YYEKEE (reference sequence). The CDR3 sequence is CASSWGTRMNTEAFF. In nucleotides, the CDR3 is TGTGCCAGCAGCTGGGGGACACGGATGAACACTGAAGCTTTCTTT.